Listed here are 22 T cell receptor beta chains from one sample, sequenced in a study of T cell repertoires in cytomegalovirus infection. These receptors' antigens are unknown. Each CDR3 protein gets one entry after TCRdb re-called the reads with MiXCR. The repertoire holds hundreds of thousands of distinct CDR3 sequences, with around 32% as singletons. Sequences were derived from cultured PBMCs, sampled from culture after CMV antigen stimulation. The source is a human donor in good health (CMV status not recorded). Some clones in this sample may be carry-over from other donors' samples.

This clonotype was counted a few times. V gene TRBV6-5 combines with J gene TRBJ2-3; TRBD2 matches 7 bases. Germline V lookup: CDR1 MNHEY, CDR2 SVGAGI. The J segment lost 2 bases and the V segment lost 5 bases, leaving 7 bases of the junction unmatched. This CDR3 has 15 amino acids. The CDR3 sequence is CASSPLAEDTDTQYF. As DNA, the CDR3 is TGTGCCAGCAGTCCTCTAGCGGAGGACACAGATACGCAGTATTTT.

The chain uses TRBV12-3 or TRBV12-4 and TRBJ2-1; no definite D call. This CDR3 contains 12 residues. Between the trimmed V and J ends, which lost 6 bases and 7 bases, there was a span of 10 bases. The CDR3 is CASRDWDNEQFF. In nucleotides, the CDR3 is TGTGCCAGCAGAGATTGGGATAATGAGCAGTTCTTC.

The rearrangement links TRBV2 to TRBJ1-6; tentative D call: TRBD1 (5 bases). The V gene lost 7 bases and the J gene lost 7 bases, with 11 bases spanning the gap. CDR1 and CDR2 (germline): SNHLY, FYNNEI. The CDR3 spans 13 residues. The chain's CDR3 is CASKTVGNSPLHF. In nucleotides, the CDR3 is TGTGCCAGCAAGACAGTTGGGAATTCACCCCTCCACTTT.

The chain links TRBV20-1 to TRBJ1-6; D perhaps matches TRBD1 (6 bases). The CDR3 contains 14 residues. Germline V lookup: CDR1 DFQATT, CDR2 SNEGSKA (reference sequence). The V end lost 4 bases, the J end lost 9 bases, and 16 bases lay between the germline ends. This CDR3 is CSATTGPPGSPLHF. The CDR3, as DNA: TGCAGTGCTACTACAGGGCCCCCGGGTTCACCCCTCCACTTT.

This clonotype has ten or more counts. J is TRBJ1-1 and V is TRBV7-2; possible D gene TRBD1, 5 bases. Per the germline V gene, CDR1 is SGHTA and CDR2 is FQGNSA. The ends were cut back, 1 base at V and 4 bases at J, with 7 bases in the middle. This CDR3 has 13 residues. The CDR3 loop reads CASSLERGTEAFF. The CDR3 coding sequence is TGTGCCAGCAGCTTAGAAAGGGGCACTGAAGCTTTCTTT.

V and J are TRBV20-1 and TRBJ2-7; 13 positions agree with TRBD2. The CDR3 sequence is 16 residues long. The V segment lost 1 base and the J segment 0 bases; nucleotides outside the gene matches: 3. Germline CDR1 reads DFQATT; CDR2 reads SNEGSKA (reference sequence). CDR3: CSARATSGGASYEQYF. CDR3 DNA sequence: TGCAGTGCTAGAGCCACTAGCGGGGGGGCCTCCTACGAGCAGTACTTC.

The rearrangement uses TRBV24-1 and TRBJ2-1; 9 bases line up with TRBD2. This CDR3 has 13 amino acids. J was trimmed by 5 bases and V by 9 bases; bases with no gene match: 4. Germline CDR1 and CDR2: KGHDR and SFDVKD. The CDR3 here is CATGLAGNNEQFF. In nucleotides, the CDR3 is TGTGCCACCGGGCTAGCGGGGAACAATGAGCAGTTCTTC.

This clonotype was counted at least ten times. CDR3 coding DNA: TGTGCCAGCACTCCAAGGATGGACACTGAAGCTTTCTTT. Translated: CASTPRMDTEAFF. The V gene is TRBV7-2, the J gene TRBJ1-1; D is ambiguous. The V gene lost 7 bases and the J gene lost 3 bases, with 12 bases spanning the gap. CDR3 length equals 13 residues. Germline loops: CDR1 SGHTA, CDR2 FQGNSA.

This clonotype was observed a few times. The chain is built from TRBV6-1 and TRBJ1-1; D call uncertain. The length of the CDR3 is 14 residues. CDR1 is MNHNS and CDR2 is SASEGT in the germline V gene. Trimming shortened V by 0 bases and J by 4 bases, and 9 bases separated the two germline ends. The CDR3 loop reads CASSEAEASTEAFF. The CDR3 DNA reads as TGTGCCAGCAGTGAAGCCGAGGCTTCCACTGAAGCTTTCTTT.

The J gene is TRBJ2-3, the V gene TRBV10-3; 8 nucleotides match TRBD1. The V segment lost 10 bases and the J segment 8 bases; nucleotides outside the gene matches: 8. Germline lookup yields CDR1 ENHRY and CDR2 SYGVKD. CDR3 length: 12 residues. The CDR3 here is CATGTGGPTQYF. The CDR3 DNA reads as TGTGCCACCGGGACAGGTGGTCCTACGCAGTATTTT.

The rearrangement links TRBV12-5 to TRBJ1-4; a possible D gene is TRBD1 (5 bases). CDR3 length equals 12 residues. CDR1 is LGHNT and CDR2 is FRNRAP in the germline V gene. V lost 2 bases and J 10 bases, leaving 8 bases between the germline ends. The CDR3 region has the DNA TGTGCTAGTGGTTTGTCGAGGGGAAAACTGTTTTTT. Translating gives CASGLSRGKLFF.

This CDR3 is CASSQQNENYNQPQHF. In nucleotides, the CDR3 is TGCGCCAGCAGCCAACAGAACGAAAATTACAATCAGCCCCAGCATTTT. The chain has TRBV4-1 and TRBJ1-5; D call uncertain. The CDR3 spans 16 residues. The V end lost 2 bases, the J end lost 3 bases, and 14 bases lay between the germline ends. CDR1 MGHRA and CDR2 YSYEKL come from the germline V gene.

This clonotype was counted only a few times. The V gene is TRBV4-3, the J gene TRBJ1-4, with D possibly TRBD1 on 6 matching bases. This CDR3 has 15 amino acids. The ends were cut back, 3 bases at V and 0 bases at J, with 8 bases in the middle. CDR1 is LGHNA and CDR2 is YSLEER in the germline V gene. The CDR3 DNA follows: TGCGCCAGCAGCCATGGGGGCGCAACTAATGAAAAACTGTTTTTT. Translating gives CASSHGGATNEKLFF.

The chain links TRBV20-1 to TRBJ2-7; 10 nucleotides line up with TRBD2. The trim removed 6 bases at V and 1 base at J, leaving 6 bases unmatched. The CDR3 is 14 residues long. CDR1 DFQATT and CDR2 SNEGSKA come from the germline V gene (reference sequence). CDR3 in DNA: TGCAGTGCCAGTCTAGCGGGGGTGTCCTACGAGCAGTACTTC. Translating gives CSASLAGVSYEQYF.

This clonotype was observed many times. The rearrangement links TRBV6-1 to TRBJ2-6; 9 bases are a match to TRBD1. CDR1 and CDR2 (germline): MNHNS, SASEGT. The CDR3 runs to 14 residues. With V trimmed by 10 bases and J by 2 bases, 3 bases remained unmatched. CDR3 DNA: TGTGCCACGTGGACAGGGGCTGGGGCCAACGTCCTGACTTTC. The encoded protein is CATWTGAGANVLTF.

The chain uses TRBV6-8 and TRBJ2-1; TRBD2 is a possible D gene (6 bases). The CDR3 has 14 residues. Trimming shortened V by 6 bases and J by 5 bases, and 14 bases separated the two germline ends. CDR1 and CDR2 (germline): MNHGY, SAAAGT. The CDR3 DNA sequence: TGTGCCAGCAGACCTGGGGACTCGAACAATGAGCAGTTCTTC. Translation gives CASRPGDSNNEQFF.

The chain carries TRBV5-5 and TRBJ2-7; TRBD1 is a possible D gene (6 bases). The CDR3 is 14 residues long. V was cut by 2 bases and J by 2 bases, with 11 bases left in between. Germline V gene lookup returns CDR1 SGHKS and CDR2 YYEKEE (reference sequence). In DNA, the CDR3 is TGTGCCAGCAGCTTAGCCGGGACAACCTACGAGCAGTACTTC. Protein sequence: CASSLAGTTYEQYF.

This clonotype was detected ten times or more. This sequence joins TRBV7-2 and TRBJ1-4; D not resolved. CDR1 and CDR2 from the germline V gene are SGHTA and FQGNSA. CDR3 length: 14 amino acids. Trimming pared 1 base from V and 3 bases from J, leaving 6 bases between. CDR3 sequence: CASSLGSPNEKLFF. Here the CDR3 DNA reads TGTGCCAGCAGCTTAGGGAGCCCTAATGAAAAACTGTTTTTT.

The chain has TRBV6-6 and TRBJ1-1, with no clear D. CDR3 length: 14 residues. The germline V and J ends were trimmed by 7 bases and 5 bases, with 17 bases remaining between them. From germline, CDR1 is MNHNY and CDR2 SVGAGI (reference sequence). DNA of the CDR3: TGTGCCAGCACTTTAAAGCGAGAGGTTACTGAAGCTTTCTTT. Translated: CASTLKREVTEAFF.

The chain carries TRBV12-3 or TRBV12-4 and TRBJ1-1; 8 bases are shared with TRBD1. The CDR3 spans 12 residues. Trimming removed 5 bases from V and 10 bases from J; junction bases left unmatched: 6. As DNA, the CDR3 is TGTGCCAGCAGTAAAAGCAGGGGGCTAGCTTTCTTT. Protein sequence: CASSKSRGLAFF.

This clonotype was observed once. The gene calls are TRBV6-2 or TRBV6-3 and TRBJ2-6; D might be TRBD2 (5 bases). Looked up from germline, CDR1 is MNHEY and CDR2 is SVGEGT. V lost 10 bases, J lost 0 bases, and 16 bases lay in between. The CDR3 contains 16 residues. CDR3 bases: TGTGCCACCCTACCCCGGGGTACCTCTGGGGCCAACGTCCTGACTTTC. It yields the protein CATLPRGTSGANVLTF.

This clonotype was counted only a few times. V usage is TRBV3-1 and J usage is TRBJ2-7; TRBD2 aligns across 12 bases. J lost 10 bases, V lost 4 bases, and 11 bases had no gene match. The CDR3 sequence is 15 residues long. The germline V gene encodes CDR1 LGHDT and CDR2 YNNKEL (reference sequence). The CDR3 DNA follows: TGTGCCAGCAGCCCCGCAGGGACTAGCGGGCCGCCCCAGTACTTC. Its translation is CASSPAGTSGPPQYF.